This section outlines one T cell receptor (beta chain) sequence together with its context. V was shortened by 0 bases and J by 7 bases, with 8 bases between the two germline ends. The CDR3 is 13 residues long. Per germline, CDR1 SGDLS and CDR2 YYNGEE. These data come from a study of cytomegalovirus exposure and HLA in healthy donors. Primers included in the PCR were 60 Vbeta and 13 Jbeta primers. Assay used: immunoSEQ multiplex PCR; TCRdb lists only in-frame clones, some missing. The sample contains 93,000 or so clones, approximately 84% of which appear only once. Sequenced input: PBMCs. The J gene is TRBJ2-1, the V gene TRBV9; D uncertain. The TCR sequence derives from a woman under 30 in good health and CMV-seropositive. Here the CDR3 reads CASSVGPVNEQFF. Here the CDR3 DNA reads TGTGCCAGCAGCGTAGGGCCCGTTAATGAGCAGTTCTTC. The full variable domain, its missing parts supplied by reference TRBV9 and TRBJ2-1, is DSGVTQTPKHLITATGQRVTLRCSPRSGDLSVYWYQQSLDQGLQFLIQYYNGEERAKGNILERFSAQQFPDLHSELNLSSLELGDSALYFCASSVGPVNEQFFGPGTRLTVL.